These 21 T cell receptor beta chains were all obtained from the same sample, sequenced in a study of T cells expressing NK-cell markers. One entry per CDR3 protein, without DNA, is what TCRdb gives after re-calling the 5' RACE reads. Here the sample table reports 130,000 to 150,000 distinct CDR3 sequences. Specimen: blood T cells: a sorted CD56 or NKG2C T cell subset, CD4+ or CD8+ T cells, or bulk PBMC T cells (not recorded which). The receptor set was obtained from a man between 18 and 35 years old in good health.

V and J are TRBV5-6 and TRBJ2-2; the D call from TCRdb, TRBD1, cannot be confirmed without DNA. Germline V gene sequence: CDR1 SGHDT, CDR2 YYEEEE. The CDR3 loop spans 14 amino acids. CDR3: CASSFGTGNGELFF. Full variable domain (outside the CDR3, taken from reference TRBV5-6 and TRBJ2-2): DAGVTQSPTHLIKTRGQQVTLRCSPKSGHDTVSWYQQALGQGPQFIFQYYEEEERQRGNFPDRFSGHQFPNYSSELNVNALLLGDSALYLCASSFGTGNGELFFGEGSRLTVL.

The chain employs TRBV29-1 and TRBJ2-1; with no DNA, the TCRdb D assignment of TRBD1 cannot be verified. The CDR3 extends over 16 amino acids. The germline CDR1 and CDR2 sequences are SQVTM and ANQGSEA. The CDR3: CSVEDRGGRMYNEQFF.

J is TRBJ2-1 and V is TRBV5-4; TCRdb names TRBD2, which stays unverified in the absence of DNA. In germline, CDR1 is SGHNT, CDR2 YYREEE (reference sequence). The CDR3 totals 16 residues. CDR3 in amino acids: CASSLAVLAEYNEQFF.

The chain employs TRBV29-1 and TRBJ2-3; the D call from TCRdb, TRBD2, cannot be confirmed without DNA. Germline V CDR1 and CDR2: SQVTM, ANQGSEA. The CDR3 spans 15 residues. The CDR3 here is CSVDGSGVSTDTQYF.

The rearrangement joins TRBV20-1 to TRBJ2-1; TCRdb designates TRBD2, a call that cannot be tested without DNA. The germline V gene encodes CDR1 DFQATT and CDR2 SNEGSKA (reference sequence). There are 16 residues in the CDR3. CDR3 sequence: CSARDGRASALNEQFF.

The chain is built from TRBV6-6 and TRBJ2-7. CDR3 length equals 13 residues. Germline V gives CDR1 MNHNY, CDR2 SVGAGI (reference sequence). CDR3 in amino acids: CASSYGRAYEQYF.

The chain uses TRBV4-1 and TRBJ2-3; no DNA is available, so the TRBD2 call from TCRdb remains unchecked. This CDR3 has 16 residues. The germline gives CDR1 MGHRA, CDR2 YSYEKL. CDR3: CASSRPGTSGRDTQYF.

The chain combines TRBV4-3 with TRBJ2-1; the D call of TRBD2 rests on TCRdb alone, since no DNA is present to check it. The CDR3 loop spans 15 amino acids. Germline values: CDR1 LGHNA, CDR2 YSLEER. The CDR3 region is CASSQDSGIGNEQFF.

The chain employs TRBV29-1 and TRBJ2-3; checking the TCRdb D call of TRBD2 is not possible without DNA. Germline CDR1 and CDR2: SQVTM and ANQGSEA. CDR3 size: 14 residues. CDR3 region: CSVGLAGPTDTQYF.

J is TRBJ2-3 and V is TRBV6-1; the TRBD2 assignment by TCRdb is unverifiable without DNA. The length of the CDR3 is 14 residues. Germline CDR1 and CDR2: MNHNS and SASEGT. CDR3 region: CASTGLAGPDTQYF.

The rearrangement uses TRBV23-1 and TRBJ2-5; checking the TCRdb D call of TRBD1 is not possible without DNA. TRBV23-1 is marked as an open reading frame, function uncertain. The CDR3 sequence is 11 residues long. The CDR3: CASFKGETQYF.

V and J are TRBV10-3 and TRBJ1-1. Germline CDR1 is ENHRY and CDR2 is SYGVKD. CDR3 length equals 12 residues. Here the CDR3 reads CAISANTGPAFF.

This rearrangement joins TRBV12-3 or TRBV12-4 to TRBJ2-3. This CDR3 has 14 amino acids. The CDR3 loop reads CASSSAFGTDTQYF.

This chain connects TRBV29-1 to TRBJ2-7; TCRdb selects TRBD1, and the lack of DNA leaves this call unchecked. Germline CDR1 SQVTM, CDR2 ANQGSEA. This CDR3 contains 15 residues. The CDR3 reads CSVEGQDRGFYEQYF.

The genes are TRBV6-1 and TRBJ1-4; the D call of TRBD1 rests on TCRdb alone, since no DNA is present to check it. The CDR3 spans 17 residues. Germline CDR1 and CDR2: MNHNS and SASEGT. CDR3 residues: CASSEFQGTGLNEKLFF.

V usage is TRBV5-8 and J usage is TRBJ2-1. Germline V gives CDR1 SGHTS, CDR2 YDEGEE. This CDR3 is 13 amino acids long. CDR3 amino acids: CASSGPKNNEQFF. Complete variable domain (other parts from reference TRBV5-8 and TRBJ2-1): EAGVTQSPTHLIKTRGQQATLRCSPISGHTSVYWYQQALGLGLQFLLWYDEGEERNRGNFPPRFSGRQFPNYSSELNVNALELEDSALYLCASSGPKNNEQFFGPGTRLTVL.

J is TRBJ2-3 and V is TRBV6-1; there is no DNA to check the TCRdb D call of TRBD2. CDR3 length: 14 amino acids. CDR1 is MNHNS and CDR2 is SASEGT in the germline V gene. This chain's CDR3 is CASSLRGFTDTQYF.

The chain combines TRBV7-9 with TRBJ2-1; TCRdb's D gene call, TRBD2, goes unchecked for lack of DNA. Germline V lookup: CDR1 SEHNR, CDR2 FQNEAQ (reference sequence). This CDR3 contains 21 residues. The CDR3 loop is CASSLGEWDGRSRTQDNEQFF.

The chain couples TRBV29-1 to TRBJ2-2; no DNA is available, so the TRBD2 call from TCRdb remains unchecked. The CDR3 is 15 amino acids. Germline lookup yields CDR1 SQVTM and CDR2 ANQGSEA. CDR3 region: CSVEAITSRAGELFF.

The chain recombines TRBV9 with TRBJ2-1; TCRdb outputs TRBD1, but without DNA this stays unchecked. This CDR3 has 13 residues. Germline V CDR1 and CDR2: SGDLS, YYNGEE. The CDR3 is CASSGSGGHEQFF.

The rearrangement links TRBV24-1 to TRBJ2-7; the D gene TCRdb calls, TRBD1, cannot be checked with no DNA. Germline CDR1 is KGHDR and CDR2 is SFDVKD. The CDR3 spans 15 residues. CDR3 sequence reads: CATSDGSGQAYEQYF.